This T cell receptor beta chain appears in the sequencing data of a study of CD8 T cells in Susac syndrome. The V end was cut by 5 bases, the J end by 3 bases, with 13 bases between. This CDR3 contains 14 residues. Germline lookup yields CDR1 MNHEY and CDR2 SVGEGT. Bulk CD8+ and CD4+ cells came from magnetic negative isolation; CD8+ TEMRA by FACS. With random hexamers, about 0.5 to 1 ug RNA was reverse transcribed. immunoSEQ multiplex PCR amplified TCR beta CDR3 across 54 Vbeta, 13 Jbeta. TCRdb redid the calling of the immunoSEQ multiplex PCR reads with MiXCR, one entry per CDR3 protein. The sample holds about 300,000 distinct CDR3 sequences, around 91% seen once.

The receptor was derived from a human donor with multiple sclerosis. V usage is TRBV6-2 or TRBV6-3 and J usage is TRBJ2-5; no firm D call. Sequenced sample: CD8+ T cells from PBMCs. The DNA of the CDR3 is TGTGCCAGCAGTGCACCCCCGGTAGAAGAGACCCAGTACTTC. As protein: CASSAPPVEETQYF.